This T cell receptor beta chain is drawn from a study of T cell repertoires in cytomegalovirus infection. CDR1 and CDR2 (germline): SGHNT, YENEEA. This CDR3 is 17 amino acids long. J gave up 2 bases and V 3 bases, and 5 bases lay outside the gene matches. A note on this clonotype: As yet, its antigen is unknown.

MiXCR, run by TCRdb on the reads, gives a single entry per CDR3 protein. The sample includes 300,000 to 400,000 distinct CDR3 sequences, roughly 25% of them seen just once. The specimen was cultured PBMCs, collected from culture after CMV antigen stimulation. This clonotype was obtained from a human donor in good health (CMV status not recorded). Some clones in this sample may be carry-over from other donors' samples. J is TRBJ2-1 and V is TRBV11-3; TRBD2 aligns across 12 bases. The chain's CDR3 is CASSLLRTSGTYNEQFF. In nucleotides, the CDR3 is TGTGCCAGCAGCTTGCTCCGGACTAGCGGGACCTACAATGAGCAGTTCTTC.